This passage covers 21 T cell receptor beta chains from one sample sequenced in a study of cytomegalovirus exposure and HLA in healthy donors. With 60 Vbeta and 13 Jbeta primers, the PCR was carried out. Profiled with immunoSEQ multiplex PCR; TCRdb holds only in-frame clones, not every one. This sample has around 95,000 clones, with approximately 82% found just once. Sequenced sample: PBMCs. Receptors originate from a female donor in good health and CMV-seropositive.

The chain recombines TRBV6-5 with TRBJ1-1; 8 bases are shared with TRBD1. The CDR3 covers 15 residues. Germline trimming cut 6 bases from V and 1 base from J; bases unmatched to any gene: 7. Germline values: CDR1 MNHEY, CDR2 SVGAGI. The CDR3 region has the DNA TGTGCCAGCAGAGCGGGGCAGGGGGCGAACACTGAAGCTTTCTTT. It specifies CASRAGQGANTEAFF.

V is TRBV19 and J is TRBJ1-5, with TRBD1 matching 9 bases. Germline-derived CDR1 and CDR2 are LNHDA and SQIVND (reference sequence). This CDR3 spans 15 amino acids. J gave up 6 bases and V 3 bases, and 6 bases lay outside the gene matches. CDR3 amino acids: CASSMSGTGFQPQHF. CDR3 sequence (DNA): TGTGCCAGTAGTATGTCCGGGACAGGGTTTCAGCCCCAGCATTTT.

The chain has TRBV5-1 and TRBJ2-1; 12 nucleotides line up with TRBD2. J lost 10 bases, V lost 6 bases, and 14 bases had no gene match. The V gene's germline CDR1 is SGHRS and CDR2 YFSETQ. The length of the CDR3 is 16 residues. The CDR3 is CASMPGLAGLAGEQFF. CDR3 nucleotide sequence: TGCGCCAGCATGCCTGGACTAGCGGGATTGGCTGGGGAGCAGTTCTTC.

This clone was found a few times. The rearrangement joins TRBV10-1 to TRBJ2-7; D is unresolved. Trimming stripped 6 bases from V and 5 bases from J, with 14 bases between. CDR1 is WNHNN, CDR2 SYGVQD, per germline (reference sequence). The CDR3 runs 13 residues. CDR3 loop: CASSSELRNEQYF. DNA of the CDR3: TGCGCCAGCAGCAGTGAACTAAGGAACGAGCAGTACTTC.

This chain joins TRBV28 and TRBJ2-5; 10 nucleotides agree with TRBD2. The J call is in doubt because the DNA end fits TRBJ2-7 better. Germline V lookup: CDR1 MDHEN, CDR2 SYDVKM. There are 14 residues in the CDR3. The CDR3 is CASRDGTSVYEQYF. The CDR3 DNA reads as TGTGCCAGCAGGGACGGGACTAGCGTCTACGAGCAGTACTTC.

V gene TRBV18 combines with J gene TRBJ2-7, with TRBD2 matching 11 bases. V was clipped by 0 bases and J by 3 bases; unmatched bases: 7. Germline values: CDR1 KGHSH, CDR2 LQKENI. The CDR3 is 17 residues long. CDR3 in DNA: TGTGCCAGCTCACCACCGGGACTAGCGGAATCTAACTACGAGCAGTACTTC. Translated: CASSPPGLAESNYEQYF. Full variable domain (outside the CDR3, taken from reference TRBV18 and TRBJ2-7): NAGVMQNPRHLVRRRGQEARLRCSPMKGHSHVYWYRQLPEEGLKFMVYLQKENIIDESGMPKERFSAEFPKEGPSILRIQQVVRGDSAAYFCASSPPGLAESNYEQYFGPGTRLTVT.

V usage is TRBV19 and J usage is TRBJ2-5, with 9 bases fitting TRBD1. The CDR3 contains 16 residues. The germline V gene encodes CDR1 LNHDA and CDR2 SQIVND (reference sequence). V shed 5 bases, J shed 5 bases, and the junction held 12 bases outside the gene matches. The CDR3 coding sequence is TGTGCCAGTAGTTGGACCGGGACAGGGTTGACCGAGACCCAGTACTTC. Its translation is CASSWTGTGLTETQYF.

This chain links TRBV5-1 with TRBJ2-7, with 7 bases that match TRBD1. Germline V lookup: CDR1 SGHRS, CDR2 YFSETQ. V dropped 4 bases and J dropped 5; count of bases not matched to a gene: 12. CDR3 length: 15 amino acids. CDR3 residues: CASSLGDSALDEQYF. For the CDR3, the DNA is TGCGCCAGCAGCCTGGGGGACAGTGCCTTGGACGAGCAGTACTTC.

For the CDR3, the DNA is TGTGCCAGCAGCTTAGGGACAGGGGGCATTATCGGAAACATTCAGTACTTC. Residues: CASSLGTGGIIGNIQYF. This chain joins TRBV7-6 and TRBJ2-4, with 11 bases fitting TRBD1. The CDR3 sequence is 17 residues long. Trimming at V came to 1 base and at J to 6 bases, leaving 8 bases not matched to a gene. The germline gives CDR1 SGHVS, CDR2 FNYEAQ.

The rearrangement uses TRBV9 and TRBJ2-5; 9 bases are shared with TRBD1. Germline V gene lookup returns CDR1 SGDLS and CDR2 YYNGEE. CDR3 length: 16 residues. V was pared by 4 bases and J by 1 base, with 8 bases of the junction left unmatched. Here the CDR3 DNA reads TGTGCCAGCAGCCACCCTCGGACAGGGGCCCAAGAGACCCAGTACTTC. Its translation is CASSHPRTGAQETQYF.

The chain employs TRBV11-2 and TRBJ2-7, with 9 bases that match TRBD1. The CDR3 totals 15 residues. The V segment lost 5 bases and the J segment 3 bases; nucleotides outside the gene matches: 8. CDR1 is SGHAT, CDR2 FQNNGV, per germline. CDR3 amino acids: CASSPSRDRDYEQYF. The CDR3, as DNA: TGTGCCAGCAGCCCATCCCGGGACAGGGACTACGAGCAGTACTTC.

The chain has TRBV18 and TRBJ2-7; D may be TRBD1 (5 bases). The V gene lost 3 bases and the J gene lost 6 bases, with 9 bases spanning the gap. The germline V gene has CDR1 KGHSH and CDR2 LQKENI. This CDR3 region has 12 residues. CDR3: CASSPQGSEQYF. The CDR3, as DNA: TGTGCCAGCTCACCGCAGGGAAGCGAGCAGTACTTC.

The chain recombines TRBV28 with TRBJ2-4; 9 nucleotides match TRBD1. The CDR3 is 15 amino acids. Germline values: CDR1 MDHEN, CDR2 SYDVKM. With V trimmed by 3 bases and J by 7 bases, 7 bases remained unmatched. The CDR3 DNA is TGTGCCAGCAGTTTTGGTGGGACAGGGTGGAACATTCAGTACTTC. It is translated as CASSFGGTGWNIQYF.

A few counts support this clone. The rearrangement uses TRBV27 and TRBJ1-5, with a tentative D call TRBD1 (6 bases). Per the germline V gene, CDR1 is MNHEY and CDR2 is SMNVEV (reference sequence). V lost 6 bases to trimming and J lost 1 base, with 13 bases between them. The CDR3 spans 15 residues. Here the CDR3 reads CASSLTGPSNQPQHF. CDR3 coding DNA: TGTGCCAGCAGCCTAACAGGGCCGAGCAATCAGCCCCAGCATTTT.

In its sample, this clone was seen once. The CDR3 DNA reads TGTGCCAGCAGTAGACAGGGGAACTATGGCTACACCTTC. This translates into CASSRQGNYGYTF. V gene TRBV6-5 combines with J gene TRBJ1-2; TRBD1 matches 8 bases. The CDR3 has 13 residues. The germline CDR1 and CDR2 sequences are MNHEY and SVGAGI. After removal of 5 bases from V and 2 bases from J, the junction contained 1 base not matched to a gene.

This clone has a handful of counts. This chain joins TRBV10-3 and TRBJ1-1, with D unresolved. The germline V gene encodes CDR1 ENHRY and CDR2 SYGVKD. V lost 11 bases to trimming and J lost 0 bases, with 13 bases between them. The CDR3 is 13 residues long. CDR3 in amino acids: CAAVGHMNTEAFF. The CDR3 DNA sequence: TGTGCCGCCGTTGGGCACATGAACACTGAAGCTTTCTTT.

CDR3 region: CASSQERIGVLYGYTF. CDR3 DNA sequence: TGCGCCAGCAGCCAAGAACGGATCGGGGTACTCTATGGCTACACCTTC. The chain links TRBV4-1 to TRBJ1-2, with unresolved D. The CDR3 consists of 16 residues. V lost 0 bases and J lost 4, with 15 bases in between. CDR1 is MGHRA and CDR2 is YSYEKL in the germline V gene.

The chain uses TRBV19 and TRBJ1-2; tentative D call: TRBD1 (6 bases). This CDR3 contains 11 residues. The V gene lost 4 bases and the J gene lost 8 bases, with 8 bases spanning the gap. CDR1 is LNHDA, CDR2 SQIVND, per germline (reference sequence). CDR3 nucleotide sequence: TGTGCCAGTAGTACAGGGGTCGGCTACACCTTC. Protein product: CASSTGVGYTF.

V usage is TRBV15 and J usage is TRBJ2-1; 7 positions agree with TRBD2. Trimming took 0 bases from V and 7 from J; bases not matched to a gene: 6. The CDR3 contains 15 residues. CDR1 LNHNV and CDR2 YYDKDF come from the germline V gene (reference sequence). In nucleotides, the CDR3 is TGTGCCACCAGCAGAGACTTAGCGGGTACGAATGAGCAGTTCTTC. This gives the protein CATSRDLAGTNEQFF.

The genes are TRBV30 and TRBJ1-5; D is unresolved. Trimming cost V 1 base and J 5 bases, with 12 bases left between them. The CDR3 runs 14 residues. The germline gives CDR1 GTSNPN, CDR2 SVGIG (reference sequence). The DNA for the CDR3 is TGTGCCTGGAGTGACGGGTTTTCGGATCAGCCCCAGCATTTT. As protein: CAWSDGFSDQPQHF.

The J gene is TRBJ2-5, the V gene TRBV29-1, with D possibly being TRBD1 (6 bases). Trimming stripped 0 bases from V and 5 bases from J, with 13 bases between. There are 14 residues in the CDR3. From germline, CDR1 is SQVTM and CDR2 ANQGSEA. DNA of the CDR3: TGCAGCGTTGAAGAGAACAGGGCCGGGGAGACCCAGTACTTC. Translating it yields CSVEENRAGETQYF.